These 21 T cell receptor beta chains were sequenced from one sample in a study of cytomegalovirus exposure and HLA in healthy donors. The primer mix had 60 Vbeta and 13 Jbeta primers. Measured with immunoSEQ multiplex PCR; TCRdb has only the in-frame clones, and not every one. The table has 70,000 to 95,000 clones, less than 75% seen once. What was sequenced was PBMCs. The receptors were gathered from a woman in her twenties or thirties in good health and CMV-seropositive.

The chain has TRBV4-3 and TRBJ2-1, with 7 positions matching TRBD1. The CDR3 is 15 residues long. Germline V gene data show CDR1 as LGHNA and CDR2 as YSLEER. After removal of 3 bases from V and 2 bases from J, the junction contained 4 bases not matched to a gene. Here the CDR3 DNA reads TGCGCCAGCAGCCAGAGACAGGGACCCTACAATGAGCAGTTCTTC. Encoded protein: CASSQRQGPYNEQFF.

This chain connects TRBV5-4 to TRBJ2-1, with TRBD2 matching 10 bases. Germline CDR1 is SGHNT and CDR2 is YYREEE (reference sequence). The CDR3 runs to 16 residues. V lost 0 bases to trimming and J lost 6 bases; unmatched junction nucleotides: 6. Here the CDR3 reads CASSLDSSGGVNEQFF. The CDR3 region has the DNA TGTGCCAGCAGCTTGGATTCTAGCGGGGGAGTCAATGAGCAGTTCTTC.

The rearrangement uses TRBV28 and TRBJ2-3; 10 bases line up with TRBD2. Germline V gene sequence: CDR1 MDHEN, CDR2 SYDVKM. V dropped 4 bases and J dropped 2; count of bases not matched to a gene: 6. CDR3 length equals 16 residues. The CDR3 sequence is CASSSIAGGPTDTQYF. The CDR3 DNA sequence: TGTGCCAGCAGTTCCATAGCGGGGGGTCCCACAGATACGCAGTATTTT.

The chain uses TRBV2 and TRBJ1-2; D gene ambiguous. Trimming removed 3 bases at V and 2 bases at J, with 7 bases between. CDR1 is SNHLY and CDR2 is FYNNEI in the germline V gene. The CDR3 is 13 amino acids. The CDR3 region has the DNA TGTGCCAGCAGTGATCGGGTGAACTATGGCTACACCTTC. It yields the protein CASSDRVNYGYTF.

The chain employs TRBV9 and TRBJ2-1; 10 positions agree with TRBD2. Per the germline V gene, CDR1 is SGDLS and CDR2 is YYNGEE. The CDR3 extends over 18 amino acids. V lost 4 bases and J lost 2; bases outside the gene matches: 12. DNA for the CDR3: TGTGCCAGCAGCCCGGCCGTTAGCGGGGGGCCCACCTACAATGAGCAGTTCTTC. As protein: CASSPAVSGGPTYNEQFF.

Notes on this clone: Mismatch with germline at one junction end may stem from a read error. The V and J genes are TRBV4-2 and TRBJ1-2; D may be TRBD1 (5 bases). The CDR3 contains 18 residues. The V gene's germline CDR1 is LGHNA and CDR2 YNFKEQ. The chain's CDR3 is CASSQTWGKDNSNYGYPF. The DNA of the CDR3 is TGTGCCAGCAGCCAAACGTGGGGCAAGGACAACTCTAACTATGGCTACCCCTTC.

This clone was picked up a small number of times. A read error may produce the germline difference seen at one junction end. The CDR3: CASSEPQNF. DNA of the CDR3: TGTGCCAGCAGTGAACCACAGAACTTC. The chain carries TRBV6-1 and TRBJ2-4; no reliable D call. Per the germline V gene, CDR1 is MNHNS and CDR2 is SASEGT. The CDR3 is 9 residues long.

This clone has only a few counts. Written as DNA, the CDR3 is TGTGCCAGCTCACCACCTCTGTCAGATGGCTACACCTTC. Translation: CASSPPLSDGYTF. This chain connects TRBV18 to TRBJ1-2, with no clear D. Germline assignment: CDR1 KGHSH and CDR2 LQKENI. CDR3 length: 13 residues. Trimming stripped 0 bases from V and 6 bases from J, with 8 bases between.

This chain connects TRBV7-9 to TRBJ1-6, with D perhaps matching TRBD1 (5 bases). V shed 1 base and J shed 7 bases, with 8 bases lying between them. This CDR3 region has 14 residues. Germline CDR1 is SEHNR and CDR2 is FQNEAQ (reference sequence). The CDR3 DNA reads as TGTGCCAGCAGCTTAGACCCAGGGAATTCACCCCTCCACTTT. Amino acid sequence: CASSLDPGNSPLHF.

The chain recombines TRBV6-5 with TRBJ2-2; D not certain. The V end was cut by 5 bases, the J end by 9 bases, with 10 bases between. The CDR3 covers 12 residues. The germline gives CDR1 MNHEY, CDR2 SVGAGI. The CDR3 DNA follows: TGTGCCAGCAGTGAGTCCTTGCGGGAGCTGTTTTTT. Amino acid sequence: CASSESLRELFF.

This clone was seen a few times. The J gene is TRBJ1-6, the V gene TRBV6-5, with TRBD1 matching 9 bases. The CDR3 sequence is 15 residues long. CDR1 MNHEY and CDR2 SVGAGI come from the germline V gene. The junction had 5 bases not matched to a gene; V was cut back by 6 bases and J by 5 bases. The CDR3 DNA is TGTGCCAGCAGCCGCGGGACAGGGAATAATTCACCCCTCCACTTT. Protein product: CASSRGTGNNSPLHF.

The CDR3 sequence: CASSQGLVGAETQYF. CDR3 DNA: TGTGCCAGCAGCCAGGGACTAGTCGGGGCAGAGACCCAGTACTTC. The rearrangement joins TRBV28 to TRBJ2-5, with 8 bases identical to TRBD2. The CDR3 sequence is 15 residues long. Unmatched junction bases numbered 10, after V lost 6 bases and J lost 4 bases. Germline V lookup: CDR1 MDHEN, CDR2 SYDVKM.

The chain has TRBV19 and TRBJ1-1, with 7 bases lining up with TRBD1. With V trimmed by 6 bases and J by 1 base, 2 bases remained unmatched. CDR1 and CDR2 (germline): LNHDA, SQIVND (reference sequence). The CDR3 has 13 amino acids. The CDR3 loop is CASRDRRNTEAFF. Written as DNA, the CDR3 is TGTGCCAGTAGGGACAGGAGGAACACTGAAGCTTTCTTT.

The CDR3 nucleotides are TGTGCCAGCACCCAGGGGGCCTCCTACGAGCAGTACTTC. As protein: CASTQGASYEQYF. This rearrangement joins TRBV7-2 to TRBJ2-7; 8 nucleotides align to TRBD1. Germline-derived CDR1 and CDR2 are SGHTA and FQGNSA. V gave up 7 bases and J gave up 0 bases; unmatched junction bases: 2. The CDR3 runs to 13 residues.

The genes are TRBV7-2 and TRBJ1-3, with D unclear. Germline CDR1 reads SGHTA; CDR2 reads FQGNSA. The V end lost 2 bases, the J end lost 0 bases, and 5 bases lay between the germline ends. The CDR3 contains 14 residues. The CDR3 region is CASSLSSSGNTIYF. The CDR3 DNA reads TGTGCCAGCAGCTTAAGTAGCTCTGGAAACACCATATATTTT.

This chain uses TRBV11-3 with TRBJ1-6; 9 positions agree with TRBD1. The CDR3 loop spans 14 amino acids. CDR1 is SGHNT and CDR2 is YENEEA in the germline V gene. The junction had 5 bases not matched to a gene; V was cut back by 3 bases and J by 11 bases. CDR3 nucleotide sequence: TGTGCCAGCAGCTTCGGGACAGGGTCGACACCCCTCCACTTT. Translating gives CASSFGTGSTPLHF. The full variable domain, with the rest looked up from reference TRBV11-3 and TRBJ1-6, is EAGVVQSPRYKIIEKKQPVAFWCNPISGHNTLYWYLQNLGQGPELLIRYENEEAVDDSQLPKDRFSAERLKGVDSTLKIQPAELGDSAVYLCASSFGTGSTPLHFGNGTRLTVT.

The CDR3 coding sequence is TGTGCTAGTGGTTTGGACAGGGGGATCGGGTACACTGAAGCTTTCTTT. Translating it yields CASGLDRGIGYTEAFF. The gene calls are TRBV12-5 and TRBJ1-1; 8 bases agree with TRBD1. CDR3 size: 16 residues. Germline V gene sequence: CDR1 LGHNT, CDR2 FRNRAP. V trimming: 1 base; J trimming: 3 bases; junction bases outside the gene matches: 7.

The chain carries TRBV6-5 and TRBJ1-6; 9 bases match TRBD1. The germline V gene has CDR1 MNHEY and CDR2 SVGAGI. CDR3 size: 15 residues. Losses at the gene ends were 2 bases for V and 8 bases for J; bases not matched to a gene: 4. The CDR3 nucleotides read TGTGCCAGCAGTTACACAGGGGGCGGGGATTCACCCCTCCACTTT. Its translation: CASSYTGGGDSPLHF.

The V and J genes are TRBV5-1 and TRBJ2-5; 11 nucleotides align to TRBD1. The J call may not be correct, given that the DNA end is closer to TRBJ2-7. The CDR3 consists of 14 residues. The germline V gene has CDR1 SGHRS and CDR2 YFSETQ. The CDR3, as DNA: TGCGCCAGCAGCCCCGGACAGGGGGCGGACGAGCAGTACTTC. Protein product: CASSPGQGADEQYF.

In this sample, this clone turned up a few times. The chain uses TRBV29-1 and TRBJ1-1; possibly TRBD1 for D (5 bases). The V gene's germline CDR1 is SQVTM and CDR2 ANQGSEA. There are 12 residues in the CDR3. Trimming cost V 7 bases and J 4 bases, with 13 bases left between them. The CDR3 sequence is CSGGYGGTEAFF. As DNA, the CDR3 is TGCAGCGGGGGGTACGGGGGCACTGAAGCTTTCTTT.

This chain joins TRBV27 and TRBJ1-5, with 10 bases fitting TRBD1. With V trimmed by 4 bases and J by 3 bases, 3 bases remained unmatched. The germline V gene has CDR1 MNHEY and CDR2 SMNVEV (reference sequence). The CDR3 consists of 15 residues. The CDR3 DNA reads as TGTGCCAGCAGTTCGGGACAGGGGATCAATCAGCCCCAGCATTTT. This sequence encodes CASSSGQGINQPQHF.